The 11 T cell receptor beta chains presented below share a single source sample, sequenced in a study of CD4 T cell repertoires in COVID-19. Sequencing was done directly on freshly isolated, uncultured memory T cells. The assay was immunoSEQ multiplex PCR, and TCRdb's table has in-frame clones only and misses some. The sample consists of tens of thousands of clones, about nine tenths of them appearing once. Sequences were derived from central memory CD4+ T cells from blood, sampled before the COVID-19 pandemic. The receptors were gathered from a human donor who had COVID-19.

J is TRBJ2-5 and V is TRBV4-1; no definite D call. The germline V gene has CDR1 MGHRA and CDR2 YSYEKL. With 1 base removed from V and 5 bases from J, the gap between germline ends came to 2 bases. The CDR3 is 11 amino acids. The CDR3 region has the DNA TGCGCCAGCAGCCAAGCGGAGACCCAGTACTTC. It yields the protein CASSQAETQYF.

The rearrangement links TRBV12-2 to TRBJ2-2; TRBD1, the table's D call, lacks a check against the DNA. TRBV12-2 is described as a pseudogene. This CDR3 is built from 16 residues. CDR3 coding DNA: TGTGCAAGTCGCCCACACCGGGACAGGGGGCCCGGGGAGCTGTTTTTT. As protein: CASRPHRDRGPGELFF.

The rearrangement joins TRBV18 to TRBJ1-1, with D uncertain. V was shortened by 6 bases and J by 1 base, with 12 bases between the two germline ends. The CDR3 is 14 amino acids. Germline CDR1 KGHSH, CDR2 LQKENI. The CDR3 here is CASSEGMANTEAFF. The CDR3 nucleotides read TGTGCCAGCTCCGAGGGAATGGCGAACACTGAAGCTTTCTTT.

Only one count was recorded for this clone. The chain combines TRBV6-6 with TRBJ2-7; TRBD1 is a possible D gene (6 bases). Per the germline V gene, CDR1 is MNHNY and CDR2 is SVGAGI (reference sequence). V was cut by 6 bases and J by 3 bases, with 18 bases left in between. CDR3 size: 15 residues. Here the CDR3 reads CASSEVDRSLYEQYF. In DNA, the CDR3 is TGTGCCAGCAGCGAAGTAGACAGGAGCCTCTACGAGCAGTACTTC.

The chain employs TRBV2 and TRBJ2-4, with D possibly being TRBD1 (5 bases). With 2 bases removed from V and 5 bases from J, the gap between germline ends came to 16 bases. The germline V gene has CDR1 SNHLY and CDR2 FYNNEI. CDR3 length: 16 residues. CDR3 nucleotide sequence: TGTGCCAGCAGTGAAAGGGTGGCGCAGGGCCAAAACATTCAGTACTTC. Translated: CASSERVAQGQNIQYF.

The chain couples TRBV4-2 to TRBJ1-5; unclear D gene. The V gene's germline CDR1 is LGHNA and CDR2 YNFKEQ. CDR3 length: 15 residues. Trimming left V 0 bases short and J 2 bases short, with 8 bases between. Here the CDR3 reads CASSQDQVGNQPQHF. The CDR3 nucleotides read TGTGCCAGCAGCCAAGATCAGGTGGGCAATCAGCCCCAGCATTTT.

This chain connects TRBV4-1 to TRBJ1-5; D possibly corresponds to TRBD1 (5 bases). Looked up from germline, CDR1 is MGHRA and CDR2 is YSYEKL. The CDR3 runs to 18 residues. Deletions cut 1 base from V and 3 bases from J, with 19 bases between. CDR3 in amino acids: CASSQVIRGLSPNQPQHF. CDR3 in DNA: TGCGCCAGCAGCCAAGTGATAAGGGGCCTAAGTCCCAATCAGCCCCAGCATTTT.

This clone was detected only once. The gene calls are TRBV7-2 and TRBJ2-3; D is ambiguous. Between the trimmed V and J ends, which lost 0 bases and 0 bases, there was a span of 7 bases. Germline loops: CDR1 SGHTA, CDR2 FQGNSA. CDR3 size: 15 residues. For the CDR3, the DNA is TGTGCCAGCAGCTTAGCCGGGTTAAGCACAGATACGCAGTATTTT. As protein: CASSLAGLSTDTQYF.

The V and J genes are TRBV6-6 and TRBJ1-5; D gene unclear. CDR1 MNHNY and CDR2 SVGAGI come from the germline V gene (reference sequence). The V and J ends lost 6 bases and 5 bases respectively, with 11 bases between them. This CDR3 region has 13 residues. This chain's CDR3 is CASSPRGDQPQHF. The CDR3 DNA is TGTGCCAGCAGCCCACGGGGAGATCAGCCCCAGCATTTT.

CDR3 sequence: CASSSGLAGAGADTQYF. CDR3 DNA sequence: TGTGCCAGCAGCTCAGGACTAGCGGGGGCGGGTGCAGATACGCAGTATTTT. This chain connects TRBV7-3 to TRBJ2-3; 13 bases are shared with TRBD2. CDR3 length: 17 residues. Trimming at V came to 4 bases and at J to 4 bases, leaving 8 bases not matched to a gene. CDR1 and CDR2 from the germline V gene are SGHTA and FQGTGA.

This clone was found a few times. The chain carries TRBV29-1 and TRBJ2-7, with 8 bases matching TRBD2. Germline V gives CDR1 SQVTM, CDR2 ANQGSEA. The ends lost 4 bases at V and 6 bases at J; junction bases unmatched: 5. The CDR3 sequence is 12 residues long. The CDR3 region has the DNA TGCAGCGTTGGTAAAAGCGGGGGCGAGCAGTACTTC. It yields the protein CSVGKSGGEQYF.